This entry lists 18 T cell receptor beta chains sequenced from one sample in a study of T-cell reconstitution after alpha-beta-depleted transplantation in children. Unique molecular identifiers were built into the TCRbeta library. One entry per CDR3 protein results from TCRdb running MiXCR on the PCR reads. The sample has 500,000 to 650,000 distinct CDR3 sequences; 10% to 15% are singletons. Sequences were derived from PBMCs, mostly from graft donor cells, sampled 360 days after TCRalphabeta/CD19-depleted stem cell transplant. These receptors came from a male patient between 10 and 17 years old who had a stem cell transplant for acute myeloid leukemia, so the T cells may come from the graft donor.

The J gene is TRBJ2-7, the V gene TRBV12-3 or TRBV12-4; D tentatively reads TRBD1 or TRBD2 (5 bases each). The ends were cut back, 5 bases at V and 9 bases at J, with 20 bases in the middle. This CDR3 has 14 amino acids. The CDR3 here is CASSPRDAVKVQYF. DNA for the CDR3: TGTGCCAGCAGTCCCCGGGACGCGGTCAAGGTGCAGTACTTC.

The chain uses TRBV18 and TRBJ2-7; D perhaps matches TRBD1 (6 bases). Between the trimmed V and J ends, which lost 2 bases and 6 bases, there was a span of 11 bases. This CDR3 region has 13 residues. Germline values: CDR1 KGHSH, CDR2 LQKENI. The CDR3 DNA reads TGTGCCAGCTCACCAAAGACAGGTACCGAGCAGTACTTC. It specifies CASSPKTGTEQYF.

This clonotype turned up a few times. The rearrangement links TRBV10-3 to TRBJ2-2; tentative D call: TRBD1 (5 bases). The CDR3 is 14 amino acids. Germline V CDR1 and CDR2: ENHRY, SYGVKD. V was shortened by 5 bases and J by 1 base, with 8 bases between the two germline ends. This chain's CDR3 is CAISPTGNTGELFF. CDR3 nucleotide sequence: TGTGCCATCAGTCCCACAGGGAACACCGGGGAGCTGTTTTTT.

This clonotype has a count of ten or more. The CDR3 DNA is TGTGCCAGCAGTTTCCGACTAGCGGGAGGTCGATCCTACGAGCAGTACTTC. It specifies CASSFRLAGGRSYEQYF. The V call is TRBV28, the J call TRBJ2-7; the match to TRBD2 covers 13 bases. V lost 3 bases, J lost 1 base, and 6 bases stayed unmatched. This CDR3 is 17 amino acids long. Germline CDR1 and CDR2: MDHEN and SYDVKM.

This clonotype was observed a few times. J is TRBJ2-7 and V is TRBV6-2 or TRBV6-3; weak D call: TRBD2 (5 bases). This CDR3 comprises 14 residues. Germline lookup yields CDR1 MNHEY and CDR2 SVGEGT. V was clipped by 5 bases and J by 4 bases, with 15 bases between them. The CDR3 nucleotides read TGTGCCAGCAGTAAGATGGACTGGTCTTACGAGCAGTACTTC. Protein product: CASSKMDWSYEQYF.

Many counts were recorded for this clonotype. A junction boundary mismatches the germline segment, possibly from a read error. This sequence joins TRBV7-9 and TRBJ2-7, with 8 bases that match TRBD1. Germline loops: CDR1 SEHNR, CDR2 FQNEAQ (reference sequence). The CDR3 covers 14 residues. The chain's CDR3 is CASSLPGQVYKQYF. CDR3 nucleotide sequence: TGTGCCAGCAGCTTACCGGGACAGGTCTACAAGCAGTACTTC. Supplemented by reference TRBV7-9 and TRBJ2-7, the full variable domain reads DTGVSQNPRHKITKRGQNVTFRCDPISEHNRLYWYRQTLGQGPEFLTYFQNEAQLEKSRLLSDRFSAERPKGSFSTLEIQRTEQGDSAMYLCASSLPGQVYKQYFGPGTRLTVT.

The chain has TRBV4-2 and TRBJ2-3; TRBD2 matches at 7 bases. With V trimmed by 3 bases and J by 0 bases, 6 bases remained unmatched. CDR1 and CDR2 (germline): LGHNA, YNFKEQ. The CDR3 has 16 amino acids. CDR3 bases: TGTGCCAGCAGCCAGCCCACTAGCGCTAGCACAGATACGCAGTATTTT. Protein product: CASSQPTSASTDTQYF.

This clonotype was observed a few times. V and J are TRBV7-2 and TRBJ2-4; D not certain. V was shortened by 1 base and J by 0 bases, with 7 bases between the two germline ends. This CDR3 contains 15 residues. The germline V gene encodes CDR1 SGHTA and CDR2 FQGNSA. Written as DNA, the CDR3 is TGTGCCAGCAGCTTAGTCCTGTTAGCCAAAAACATTCAGTACTTC. Encoded protein: CASSLVLLAKNIQYF.

This clonotype was found a few times. This chain links TRBV4-2 with TRBJ2-7, with 13 bases lining up with TRBD2. Trimming cost V 1 base and J 1 base; bases outside gene matches: 4. The germline CDR1 and CDR2 sequences are LGHNA and YNFKEQ. CDR3 length: 17 amino acids. CDR3 protein: CASSQGTSGGYSYEQYF. The CDR3 bases are TGTGCCAGCAGCCAAGGGACTAGCGGGGGCTATTCCTACGAGCAGTACTTC.

This clonotype was counted between two and nine times. J is TRBJ2-5 and V is TRBV28; D not resolved. Germline V lookup: CDR1 MDHEN, CDR2 SYDVKM. This CDR3 has 17 amino acids. Deletions cut 3 bases from V and 3 bases from J, with 20 bases between. The CDR3 protein is CASSFPRSGGQEETQYF. DNA of the CDR3: TGTGCCAGCAGTTTCCCCCGGAGTGGCGGTCAAGAAGAGACCCAGTACTTC.

The rearrangement links TRBV28 to TRBJ2-6; the match to TRBD1 covers 9 bases. Germline V gene sequence: CDR1 MDHEN, CDR2 SYDVKM. V dropped 7 bases and J dropped 2; count of bases not matched to a gene: 9. The CDR3 consists of 17 residues. CDR3 DNA: TGTGCCAGCAATGGACAGGGGTGGGCCCCTGGGGCCAACGTCCTGACTTTC. This gives the protein CASNGQGWAPGANVLTF.

There are many counts of this clonotype. This chain uses TRBV7-2 with TRBJ2-1; no clear D gene. Between the trimmed V and J ends, which lost 2 bases and 15 bases, there was a span of 14 bases. This CDR3 spans 12 amino acids. Germline assignment: CDR1 SGHTA and CDR2 FQGNSA. The CDR3 is CASSLSGLSMFF. DNA of the CDR3: TGTGCCAGCAGCTTAAGTGGGCTATCGATGTTCTTC.

In its sample, this clonotype was seen a few times. The chain couples TRBV20-1 to TRBJ2-3, with a tentative D call TRBD2 (6 bases). The CDR3 has 13 residues. The V and J ends lost 6 bases and 4 bases respectively, with 14 bases between them. CDR1 is DFQATT, CDR2 SNEGSKA, per germline (reference sequence). CDR3 sequence reads: CSAATGEADTQYF. The DNA of the CDR3 is TGCAGTGCCGCGACTGGGGAGGCAGATACGCAGTATTTT.

This clonotype was recorded once. The genes are TRBV7-8 and TRBJ2-5; maybe TRBD2 (6 bases). V was clipped by 5 bases and J by 5 bases, with 18 bases between them. CDR1 and CDR2 from the germline V gene are SGHVS and FQNEAQ. The CDR3 spans 15 residues. CDR3 amino acids: CASSTWDAGGETQYF. As DNA, the CDR3 is TGTGCCAGCAGCACCTGGGACGCTGGGGGGGAGACCCAGTACTTC.

This clonotype came up a few times. This chain joins TRBV9 and TRBJ2-2; D gene unclear. This CDR3 contains 13 residues. The germline V gene encodes CDR1 SGDLS and CDR2 YYNGEE. Trimming shortened V by 1 base and J by 6 bases, and 7 bases separated the two germline ends. The DNA of the CDR3 is TGTGCCAGCAGCGTACAGTTCTCCGGGGAGCTGTTTTTT. Its protein product is CASSVQFSGELFF.

The CDR3 sequence is CASSFRGLVSYEQYF. The DNA of the CDR3 is TGTGCCAGCAGTTTTCGGGGGCTGGTCTCCTACGAGCAGTACTTC. The V call is TRBV28, the J call TRBJ2-7; D may be TRBD1 or TRBD2 (6 bases each). Trimming shortened V by 3 bases and J by 0 bases, and 12 bases separated the two germline ends. CDR3 length: 15 amino acids. Germline-derived CDR1 and CDR2 are MDHEN and SYDVKM.

The sample holds many counts of this clonotype. The genes are TRBV9 and TRBJ2-7, with D possibly matching TRBD2 (5 bases). Trimming stripped 4 bases from V and 4 bases from J, with 12 bases between. CDR1 is SGDLS, CDR2 YYNGEE, per germline. The CDR3 is made up of 13 amino acids. CDR3 in DNA: TGTGCCAGCAGCTTCGGACTGGGGTACGAGCAGTACTTC. Translating gives CASSFGLGYEQYF.

This clonotype was counted ten times or more. The J gene is TRBJ2-7, the V gene TRBV4-3, with D possibly being TRBD1 or TRBD2 (5 bases each). Deletions cut 0 bases from V and 9 bases from J, with 21 bases between. The CDR3 loop spans 16 amino acids. Per germline, CDR1 LGHNA and CDR2 YSLEER. Written as DNA, the CDR3 is TGCGCCAGCAGCCAAGAAACGGGACGGGCATATAATGGGCAGTACTTC. Translating gives CASSQETGRAYNGQYF.